This T cell receptor beta chain stems from a study of control samples from healthy donors and cancer patients. Assay: immunoSEQ multiplex PCR; the TCRdb copy retains only in-frame clones and omits some. The data show 150,000 or so clones, with 80% to 95% seen just once and approximately 2% held by the top ten. V lost 3 bases, J lost 3 bases, and 2 bases stayed unmatched. The CDR3 covers 14 residues. Germline CDR1 and CDR2: ENHRY and SYGVKD. The sequencing sample was made of blood. The chain employs TRBV10-3 and TRBJ1-5; 7 nucleotides agree with TRBD1. This clonotype was obtained from a woman between 45 and 60 years old in good health. CDR3 amino acids: CAISDTGDNQPQHF. In DNA, the CDR3 is TGTGCCATCAGTGATACAGGGGACAATCAGCCCCAGCATTTT.